This TCR beta chain was sequenced in a study of blood T cell repertoires in COVID-19. Study as a whole: COVID-19 samples from acute and convalescent phases originated in the United States, Italy and Spain. T cells, B-cell-depleted T cells, or PBMCs provided the cDNA or gDNA that served as material.

Germline trimming cut 2 bases from V and 2 bases from J; bases unmatched to any gene: 4. Germline CDR1 SGHRS, CDR2 YFSETQ. This CDR3 spans 14 amino acids. In the original analysis: Quantification of nucleated cells was approximated via reference gene primer amplification. TCRdb's copy holds only in-frame clones and misses some; the assay was immunoSEQ multiplex PCR. For V, J and clone size, that table is used; D and trimming come from the DNA. This table has 95,000 to 110,000 clones, over 60% appearing once. This receptor was obtained from a man between 65 and 85 years old with acute or convalescent COVID-19. The chain combines TRBV5-1 with TRBJ2-7, with TRBD1 matching over 7 bases. The sample was peripheral blood. The chain's CDR3 is CASSFRQGTYEQYF. The CDR3 bases are TGCGCCAGCAGCTTCCGACAGGGCACCTACGAGCAGTACTTC.